The TCR beta chain described here comes from a study of blood T cell repertoires in COVID-19. The CDR3 is 13 residues long. Trimming shortened V by 5 bases and J by 5 bases, and 12 bases separated the two germline ends. From germline, CDR1 is SEHNR and CDR2 FQNEAQ (reference sequence). Cohorts were based on clinical histories the participants reported. Data came from immunoSEQ multiplex PCR; TCRdb stores just in-frame clones and leaves some out. Altogether around 180,000 clones are present, roughly 77% being singletons, with the ten largest covering 17%. The chain links TRBV7-9 to TRBJ1-1, with a possible D match to TRBD1 (6 bases). This clonotype was obtained from a woman in her forties or fifties with acute COVID-19. The specimen sequenced was PBMCs or T cells enriched from blood (not recorded which). The CDR3 protein is CASSPGVWTEAFF. The CDR3 region has the DNA TGTGCCAGCAGCCCAGGGGTATGGACTGAAGCTTTCTTT.